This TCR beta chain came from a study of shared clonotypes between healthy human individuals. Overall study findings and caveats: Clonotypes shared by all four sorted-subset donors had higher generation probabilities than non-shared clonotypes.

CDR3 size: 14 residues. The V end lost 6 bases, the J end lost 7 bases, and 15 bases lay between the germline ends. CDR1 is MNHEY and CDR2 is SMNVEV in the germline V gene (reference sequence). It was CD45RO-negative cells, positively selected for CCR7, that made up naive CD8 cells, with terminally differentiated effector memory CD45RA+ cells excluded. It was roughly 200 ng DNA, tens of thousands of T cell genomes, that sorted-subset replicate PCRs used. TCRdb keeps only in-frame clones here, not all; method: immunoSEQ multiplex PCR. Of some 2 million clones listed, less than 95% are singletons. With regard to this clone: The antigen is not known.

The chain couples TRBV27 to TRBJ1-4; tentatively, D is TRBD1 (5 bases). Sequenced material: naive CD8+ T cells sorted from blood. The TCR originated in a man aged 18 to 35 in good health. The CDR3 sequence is CASRLGVGFEKLFF. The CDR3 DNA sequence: TGTGCCAGCAGGTTGGGGGTAGGGTTTGAAAAACTGTTTTTT.